This T cell receptor (beta chain) was sequenced in a study of radiotherapy plus CTLA-4 blockade in lung cancer. A note on this clone: One junction end does not reproduce the germline sequence, and a read error may be involved.

Assay: immunoSEQ multiplex PCR; the TCRdb copy retains only in-frame clones and omits some. This table has roughly 50,000 clones, approximately 79% appearing once. The germline gives CDR1 MNHNS, CDR2 SASEGT. The CDR3 length is 16 residues. The rearrangement links TRBV6-1 to TRBJ1-5; no definite D call. Sample: peripheral blood, taken from a patient treated with radiotherapy plus ipilimumab. The TCR comes from a human donor with non-small cell lung cancer who had stable disease on radiotherapy plus ipilimumab. The CDR3 sequence is CASRELQASSNQPQHF. Here the CDR3 DNA reads TGTGCCAGCCGTGAACTCCAGGCGTCTAGCAATCAGCCCCAGCATTTT.